Reported below is one TCR beta chain. The antigen is undetermined. Amplification of TCR beta CDR3 regions was performed using RNA transcripts as template. The HTBI primer set drove a first-round RT-PCR of the TCR CDR3. TCRdb itself ran the multiplex PCR reads through MiXCR, one entry per CDR3 protein. This repertoire shows hundreds of thousands of distinct CDR3 sequences, approximately 15% found once; its top ten account for around a sixth. This CDR3 region has 16 residues. Germline-derived CDR1 and CDR2 are SGHTA and FQGNSA. V was pared by 3 bases and J by 1 base, with 12 bases between. This entry comes from a study of T cells in Graves' hyperthyroidism and ophthalmopathy. Study outcomes and limitations: Ophthalmopathy, as predicted by the model, came a median 6.5 months after the prediction. The majority of expanded thyroid clonotypes above 0.001 also appeared in blood.

Specimen: blood. This chain connects TRBV7-2 to TRBJ2-2; D possibly matches TRBD1 or TRBD2 (5 bases each). The sequence derives from a woman between 18 and 30 years old with Graves' hyperthyroidism. CDR3 sequence reads: CASSLDWGRNTGELFF. The CDR3 DNA follows: TGTGCCAGCAGCTTGGATTGGGGGAGGAACACCGGGGAGCTGTTTTTT.